These T cell receptor beta chains were read from a single sample in a study of identical twins. TCRdb analysed the 5' RACE reads with MiXCR anew, one entry per CDR3 protein. The table lists approximately 1.8 million distinct CDR3 sequences, about 30% of them singletons. Source material: cord blood. These TCRs come from a newborn girl in good health. Each CDR3 is given with its conserved first and last residue. D genes are given only for firm matches. Clone size is shown for a subset of rows, as once, few, many or a class of expanded clone.

j_gene	d_gene	abundance	v_gene	CDR3nt	CDR3aa
TRBJ2-4	TRBD2	-	TRBV7-8	TGTGCCAGCAGCTTAGAACTGCGGGAGCGGAGCATTCAGTACTTC	CASSLELRERSIQYF
TRBJ2-7	-	many	TRBV10-2	TGCGCCAGCAGGAGGGATGGCGAGCAGTACTTC	CASRRDGEQYF
TRBJ1-4	-	-	TRBV12-3/TRBV12-4	TGTGCCAGCAGTTTCTTGGCAGGGAATAATGAAAAACTGTTTTTT	CASSFLAGNNEKLFF
TRBJ2-7	TRBD2	-	TRBV4-1	TGCGCCAGCAGCCAGAGCGGGGGGGATTACAATGAGCAGTACTTC	CASSQSGGDYNEQYF
TRBJ2-1	-	-	TRBV4-2	TGTGCCAGCAGCCAACTTCTTGTGAACTCCTACAATGAGCAGTTCTTC	CASSQLLVNSYNEQFF
TRBJ2-3	-	-	TRBV15	TGTGCCACCAGCAGACCGTTTAATACGCAGTATTTT	CATSRPFNTQYF
TRBJ1-5	-	-	TRBV20-1	TGCAGTGCTCACTTCCAGGGCGGGGGAAATCAGCCCCAGCATTTT	CSAHFQGGGNQPQHF
TRBJ1-5	-	-	TRBV3-1	TGTGCCAGCAGCCTGGCCGGGACACCCAATCAGCCCCAGCATTTT	CASSLAGTPNQPQHF
TRBJ1-5	-	many	TRBV7-2	TGTGCCAGCAGCTTACAGTACAATCAGCCCCAGCATTTT	CASSLQYNQPQHF
TRBJ1-3	TRBD1	-	TRBV7-2	TGTGCCAGCAGCTTCGGGACAGGCTCTGGAAACACCATATATTTT	CASSFGTGSGNTIYF
TRBJ2-1	TRBD2	few	TRBV11-1	TGTGCCAGCAGCTGGCAGGGAGGGGATTATCATGAGCAGTTCTTC	CASSWQGGDYHEQFF
TRBJ2-4	TRBD2	-	TRBV4-1	TGCGCCAGCAGCCAAGAAAGACTAGCGGGACTGTCCAAAAACATTCAGTACTTC	CASSQERLAGLSKNIQYF
TRBJ2-3	-	-	TRBV28	TGTGCCAGCAGTTTATATCCCGTCGGTCGTGCAGATACGCAGTATTTT	CASSLYPVGRADTQYF
TRBJ2-7	TRBD2	-	TRBV4-2	TGTGCCAGCAGCCAAGAAAGTCTAGCGGGAGCCCTTGGGTACGAGCGGTACTTC	CASSQESLAGALGYERYF
TRBJ2-1	-	-	TRBV7-2	TGTGCCAGCAGCCCCCGCGCCGGGACTCCCGGCTACAATGAGCAGTTCTTC	CASSPRAGTPGYNEQFF
TRBJ2-1	TRBD2	many	TRBV6-2/TRBV6-3	TGTGCCAGCAGTTACTACCTAGCGGGATACAATGAGCAGTTCTTC	CASSYYLAGYNEQFF
TRBJ1-2	TRBD1	few	TRBV29-1	TGCAGCGTTGACTTGGACAGGGGAGGGTATGGCTACACCTTC	CSVDLDRGGYGYTF
TRBJ1-5	-	-	TRBV28	TGTGCCGGAAGGGAGAACAATCAGCCCCAGCATTTT	CAGRENNQPQHF
TRBJ2-7	-	-	TRBV29-1	TGCAGCGTTGCCGGGACCCTAGGCAAATTCAGCTCCTACGAGCAGTACTTC	CSVAGTLGKFSSYEQYF
TRBJ2-7	TRBD2	-	TRBV20-1	TGCAGTGCTAGACTCCTAGCGGGGGCGTCCTACGAGCAGTACTTC	CSARLLAGASYEQYF
TRBJ2-7	-	-	TRBV7-9	TGTGCCACCGGACGGCAACCTTACGAGCAGTACTTC	CATGRQPYEQYF
TRBJ1-2	-	-	TRBV24-1	TGTGCCACCAGGAAGGAGTCCTATGGCTACACCTTC	CATRKESYGYTF
TRBJ2-1	-	-	TRBV21-1	TGTGCCAGCAGCAAAGCGCCCGGGACTAGGCCCAGACTCTACAATGAGCAGTTCTTC	CASSKAPGTRPRLYNEQFF
TRBJ1-2	-	-	TRBV28	TGTGCCAGCAGAACAATAGGACGGTCTAACTATGGCTACACCTTC	CASRTIGRSNYGYTF
TRBJ2-7	TRBD2	-	TRBV6-1	TGTGCCAGCCGAAGACCCAGCGGGGGTATGTACAATGAGCAGTACTTC	CASRRPSGGMYNEQYF
TRBJ2-7	-	few	TRBV5-1	TGCGCCAGCAGCTTGGGGAGCGCCCTCGGGTACGAGCAGTACTTC	CASSLGSALGYEQYF
TRBJ1-2	-	-	TRBV19	TGTGCCAGTAGTACAGGGGACCCCGTCTATGGCTACACCTTC	CASSTGDPVYGYTF
TRBJ1-5	-	once	TRBV27	TGTGCCAGCAGTTTATCGGGCGGAACAGGGTGGGATCAGCCCCAGCATTTT	CASSLSGGTGWDQPQHF
TRBJ1-5	TRBD1	-	TRBV14	TGTGCCAGCAGCCAAGAGGGTAACGACAGGGGAGGGAATCAGCCCCAGCATTTT	CASSQEGNDRGGNQPQHF
TRBJ2-1	-	few	TRBV14	TGTGCCAGCAGCCAAGGGAACAGGAATGAGCAGTTCTTC	CASSQGNRNEQFF
TRBJ1-6	-	-	TRBV3-1	TGTGCCAGCAGCCTGTGGGACTGGGCCGGTTCACCCCTCCACTTT	CASSLWDWAGSPLHF
TRBJ2-4	TRBD2	-	TRBV4-1	TGCGCCAGCAGCCAAGATGTGGTAGCGGGCGGCATTCAGTACTTC	CASSQDVVAGGIQYF
TRBJ1-2	-	-	TRBV4-1	TGCGCCAGCAGCCAACCCGGCAGTAACCATGGCTACACCTTC	CASSQPGSNHGYTF
TRBJ2-4	TRBD1	-	TRBV6-1	TGTGCCAGCAGAAAGGACAGGGGAGCTCCGTACTTC	CASRKDRGAPYF
TRBJ2-1	TRBD1	few	TRBV2	TGTGCCAGCAGCCGGGACAGGGCTTCCAATGAGCAGTTCTTC	CASSRDRASNEQFF
TRBJ1-1	-	-	TRBV12-3/TRBV12-4	TGTGCCAGCATCGAAGGGGGGGGTAACACTGAAGCTTTCTTT	CASIEGGGNTEAFF
TRBJ1-1	-	few	TRBV9	TGTGCCAGCAGCCCTACATCGAACACTGAAGCTTTCTTT	CASSPTSNTEAFF
TRBJ2-6	TRBD2	-	TRBV20-1	TGCAGTGCTAGTCGAACTAGCGGGAGCCAGGCCTTCTCTGGGGCCAACGTCCTGACTTTC	CSASRTSGSQAFSGANVLTF
TRBJ2-1	-	once	TRBV19	TGTGCCAGTAGTAACCCCTTGAACAGGGTGGTAGACAATGAGCAGTTCTTC	CASSNPLNRVVDNEQFF
TRBJ2-1	-	few	TRBV27	TGTGCCAGCAGTTTGAGGACCGGACCAGGGAATGAGCAGTTCTTC	CASSLRTGPGNEQFF
TRBJ2-1	TRBD2	few	TRBV9	TGTGCCAGCAGTGCAACTAGCGGGAGCCGAAATGAGCAGTTCTTC	CASSATSGSRNEQFF
TRBJ1-2	TRBD1	-	TRBV7-8	TGTGCCAGCAGCGAGCGGACAGGGGTCGTCGTAGCGAGGGGCTACACCTTC	CASSERTGVVVARGYTF